These T cell receptor beta chains were read from a single sample in a study of blood T cell repertoires in COVID-19. Method: immunoSEQ multiplex PCR; TCRdb's copy keeps in-frame clones and lacks some. Of some 300,000 clones listed, about 87% are singletons. The sequencing sample was made of peripheral blood. The receptors derive from a woman aged 45-65 years with COVID-19, enrolled during active disease. CDR3s include the opening cysteine and the closing phenylalanine or tryptophan. The D gene is left open where the match is weak. The size field is filled for only some rows; it gives once, few, many or a size class.

J gene: TRBJ1-5
D gene: .
clone size: .
V gene: TRBV6-5
CDR3 DNA: TGTGCCAGCTCTCCAGAGGCAGTCCCGGGACCCCAGCATTTT
CDR3 protein: CASSPEAVPGPQHF

J gene: TRBJ2-7
D gene: .
clone size: .
V gene: TRBV9
CDR3 DNA: TGTGCCAGCAGCGTAGTAGGTGGGGGACCGGGGGTCGAGCAGTACTTC
CDR3 protein: CASSVVGGGPGVEQYF

J gene: TRBJ2-1
D gene: TRBD1
clone size: .
V gene: TRBV6-6
CDR3 DNA: TGTGCCAGCAGCGCTCTAAGGACAGGGCACAATGAGCAGTTCTTC
CDR3 protein: CASSALRTGHNEQFF

J gene: TRBJ1-1
D gene: .
clone size: .
V gene: TRBV30
CDR3 DNA: TGTGCCTGGAGTCTGACAGCGTCGAACACTGAAGCTTTCTTT
CDR3 protein: CAWSLTASNTEAFF

J gene: TRBJ1-2
D gene: .
clone size: .
V gene: TRBV14
CDR3 DNA: TGTGCCAGCAGCCCGTCGCGGGGGGAAGCTAACTATGGCTACACCTTC
CDR3 protein: CASSPSRGEANYGYTF

J gene: TRBJ1-2
D gene: .
clone size: .
V gene: TRBV30
CDR3 DNA: TGTGCCTGGAGTGTTGTTCGGGGGGAGTTGGGCTACACCTTC
CDR3 protein: CAWSVVRGELGYTF

J gene: TRBJ1-2
D gene: .
clone size: .
V gene: TRBV6-4
CDR3 DNA: TGTGCCAGCAGTGACTCCAGGACCCTCGGGGAGTACACCTTC
CDR3 protein: CASSDSRTLGEYTF

J gene: TRBJ1-1
D gene: .
clone size: .
V gene: TRBV3-1/TRBV3-2
CDR3 DNA: TGTGCCAGCAGCCAAGTGGGTTTCGGGACTGAAGCTTTCTTT
CDR3 protein: CASSQVGFGTEAFF

J gene: TRBJ2-1
D gene: TRBD1
clone size: .
V gene: TRBV24-1
CDR3 DNA: TGTGCCACCAGTGATGCCCCCCGGACAGGGGGCGATGAGCAGTTCTTC
CDR3 protein: CATSDAPRTGGDEQFF

J gene: TRBJ2-7
D gene: TRBD2
clone size: .
V gene: TRBV5-1
CDR3 DNA: TGCGCCAGCAGGCCCAGCGGGAGTCAGTACGAGCAGTACTTC
CDR3 protein: CASRPSGSQYEQYF

J gene: TRBJ1-2
D gene: TRBD1
clone size: many
V gene: TRBV5-6
CDR3 DNA: TGTGCCAGCAGCTTGGTTCCGGGACAGGGGTCCTATGGCTACACCTTC
CDR3 protein: CASSLVPGQGSYGYTF

J gene: TRBJ2-6
D gene: TRBD2
clone size: few
V gene: TRBV28
CDR3 DNA: TGTGCCAGCAGTAAAGCTAGCGGGAATACCGGGGCCAACGTCCTGACTTTC
CDR3 protein: CASSKASGNTGANVLTF

J gene: TRBJ2-7
D gene: .
clone size: .
V gene: TRBV12-3/TRBV12-4
CDR3 DNA: TGTGCCAGCAGTCAAGACAGGTTGGGGCAGTACTTC
CDR3 protein: CASSQDRLGQYF

J gene: TRBJ1-1
D gene: .
clone size: .
V gene: TRBV6-5
CDR3 DNA: TGTGCCAGCAGTTGGGGAGGACCTGAAGCTTTCTTT
CDR3 protein: CASSWGGPEAFF

J gene: TRBJ1-1
D gene: .
clone size: .
V gene: TRBV7-2
CDR3 DNA: TGTGCCAGCAGCTCGACCCGGACAGCTGAAGCTTTCTTT
CDR3 protein: CASSSTRTAEAFF

J gene: TRBJ2-2
D gene: TRBD2
clone size: few
V gene: TRBV12-3/TRBV12-4
CDR3 DNA: TGTGCCAGCAGGACACTAGCGACCGGGGAGCTGTTTTTT
CDR3 protein: CASRTLATGELFF

J gene: TRBJ1-4
D gene: .
clone size: once
V gene: TRBV3-1/TRBV3-2
CDR3 DNA: TGTGCCAGCAGCCACAGGGCGTACGATGAAAAACTGTTTTTT
CDR3 protein: CASSHRAYDEKLFF